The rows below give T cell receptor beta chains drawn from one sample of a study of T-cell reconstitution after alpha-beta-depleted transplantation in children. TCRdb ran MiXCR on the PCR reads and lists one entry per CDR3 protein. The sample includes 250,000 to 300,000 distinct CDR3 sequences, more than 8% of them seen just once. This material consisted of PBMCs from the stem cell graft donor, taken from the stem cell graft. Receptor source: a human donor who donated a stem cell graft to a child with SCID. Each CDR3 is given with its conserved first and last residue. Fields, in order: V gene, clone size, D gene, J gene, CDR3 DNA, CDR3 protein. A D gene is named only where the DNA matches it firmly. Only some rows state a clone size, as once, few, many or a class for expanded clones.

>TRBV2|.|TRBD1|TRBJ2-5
TGTGCCAGCAGTGAATTGCTTGGACAGGGGGGCGAGACCCAGTACTTC
CASSELLGQGGETQYF
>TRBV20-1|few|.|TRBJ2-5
TGCAGTGCTAGAGGCACAGGGATAACGGAGACCCAGTACTTC
CSARGTGITETQYF
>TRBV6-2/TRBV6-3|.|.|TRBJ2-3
TGTGCCAGCAGGTACAGAGAATCCACAGATACGCAGTATTTT
CASRYRESTDTQYF
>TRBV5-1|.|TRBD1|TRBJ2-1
TGCGCCAGCAGCACCCCCAGGACAGGGGTGGGCAATGAGCAGTTCTTC
CASSTPRTGVGNEQFF
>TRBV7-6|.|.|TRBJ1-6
TGTGCCAGCACGCCAGGGACGGATAATTCACCCCTCCACTTT
CASTPGTDNSPLHF
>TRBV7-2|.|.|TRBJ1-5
TGTGCCAGCAGCTTCGGACAGTTCGGGGATCAGCCCCAGCATTTT
CASSFGQFGDQPQHF
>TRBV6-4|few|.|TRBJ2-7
TGTGCCAGCAGTGACCAGGGGACCAGCTCCTACGAGCAGTACTTC
CASSDQGTSSYEQYF
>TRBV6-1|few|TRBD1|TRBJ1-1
TGTGCCAGCACCCAGGGGGCGAGCACTGAAGCTTTCTTT
CASTQGASTEAFF
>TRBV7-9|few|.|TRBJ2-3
TGTGCCAGCAGCTTAGCCATCGGTTGGAATACGCAGTATTTT
CASSLAIGWNTQYF
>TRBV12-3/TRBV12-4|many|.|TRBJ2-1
TGTGCCAGCAGACCCTCGCGGTACAATGAGCAGTTCTTC
CASRPSRYNEQFF
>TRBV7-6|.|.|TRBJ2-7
TGTGCCAGCAGCTTAGGGGTGTGGCAGGGGAGCTCCTACGAGCAGTACTTC
CASSLGVWQGSSYEQYF